The sequence of this T cell receptor (beta chain) was determined in a study of T cell repertoires in cytomegalovirus infection. Study summary: A matching HLA type, together with CMV infection, was signaled by public TCR beta signatures. Study conclusions and caveats: In two of eight donors, the top clonotype was HLA-C-restricted CMV-specific.

Germline trimming cut 5 bases from V and 2 bases from J; bases unmatched to any gene: 12. Germline CDR1 is SGHVS and CDR2 is FQNEAQ. CDR3 length: 17 residues. TCRdb reanalysed the reads using MiXCR and keeps one entry per CDR3 protein. The sample lists nearly 650,000 distinct CDR3 sequences; less than 25% were seen once. This clonotype was observed a handful of times. Its target is not known. The sequenced sample consisted of CD8+ T cells from PBMCs. This sequence joins TRBV7-8 and TRBJ2-7; 10 bases are shared with TRBD2. The TCR sequence derives from a human donor in good health (CMV status not recorded). Some clones in this sample may be carry-over from other donors' samples. CDR3 region: CASSHLGASGGPYEQYF. For the CDR3, the DNA is TGTGCCAGCAGCCACCTGGGTGCTAGCGGGGGACCCTACGAGCAGTACTTC.